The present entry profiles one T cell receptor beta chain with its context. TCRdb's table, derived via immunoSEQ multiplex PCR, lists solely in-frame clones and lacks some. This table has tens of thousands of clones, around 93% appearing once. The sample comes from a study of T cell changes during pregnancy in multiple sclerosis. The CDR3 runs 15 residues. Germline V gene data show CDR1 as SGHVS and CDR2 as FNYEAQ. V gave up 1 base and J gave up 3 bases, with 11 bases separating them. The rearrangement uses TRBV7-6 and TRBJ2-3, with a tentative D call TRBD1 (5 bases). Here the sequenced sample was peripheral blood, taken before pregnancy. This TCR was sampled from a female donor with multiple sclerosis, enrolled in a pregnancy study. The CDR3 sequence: CASSLGMGRTDTQYF. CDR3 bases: TGTGCCAGCAGCTTAGGAATGGGGCGGACAGATACGCAGTATTTT.